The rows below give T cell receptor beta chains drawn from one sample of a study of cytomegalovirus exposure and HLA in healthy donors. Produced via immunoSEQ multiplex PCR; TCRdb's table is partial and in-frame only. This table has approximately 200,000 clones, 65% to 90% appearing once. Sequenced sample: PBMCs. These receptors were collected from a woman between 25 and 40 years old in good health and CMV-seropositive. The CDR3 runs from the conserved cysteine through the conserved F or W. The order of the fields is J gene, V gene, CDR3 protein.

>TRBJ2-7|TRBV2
CASTPRTEVAEQYF
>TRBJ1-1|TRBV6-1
CASVVGADTEAFF
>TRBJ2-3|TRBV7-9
CASSSNTGAPSTDTQYF
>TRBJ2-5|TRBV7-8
CASSLGLAVQETQYF
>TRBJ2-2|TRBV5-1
CATKSISNTGELFF
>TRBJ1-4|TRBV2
CASRGVKGGNEKLFF
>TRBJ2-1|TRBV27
CASSDSGRLNEQFF
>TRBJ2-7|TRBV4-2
CASSDLGTSGNSYEQYF
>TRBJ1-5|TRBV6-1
CASSEIQGNQPQHF
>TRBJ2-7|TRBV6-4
CASSDSSRRGQQYF
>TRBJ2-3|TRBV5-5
CASSSYRGPVADTQYF
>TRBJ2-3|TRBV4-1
CASSQDQNTQYF
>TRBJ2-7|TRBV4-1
CASSREPLAGVAPAYEQYF
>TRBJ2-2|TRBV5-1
CASSFSGLPGELFF
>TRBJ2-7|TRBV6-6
CASRQRLAVGEQYF
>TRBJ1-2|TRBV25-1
CASSELGAYGYTF
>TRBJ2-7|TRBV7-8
CASSRGLSYEQYF
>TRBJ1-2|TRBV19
CACLRMGTAYGYTF
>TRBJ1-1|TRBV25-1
CASSAPNRGRTEAFF
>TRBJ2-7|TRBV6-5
CASSLSGRPYEQYF
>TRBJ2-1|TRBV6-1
CASSERGTSYNEQFF
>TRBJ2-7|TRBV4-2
CASSQSTLAGLEQYF
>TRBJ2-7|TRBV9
CASSAFGTSGYEQYF
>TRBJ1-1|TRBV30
CAWSDHRGAEAFF
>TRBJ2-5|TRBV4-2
CASSATISGGETQYF
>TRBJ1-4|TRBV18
CASSPPSGNGEKLFF
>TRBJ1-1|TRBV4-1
CASSQDNRLSTEAFF
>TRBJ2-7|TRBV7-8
CASSLRLGGASLEQYF
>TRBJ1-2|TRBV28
CASSLLREIDGYTF
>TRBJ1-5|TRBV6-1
CASSEAGQQPQHF
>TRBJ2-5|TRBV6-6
CASSYSRGGQETQYF
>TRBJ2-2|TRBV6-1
CASSEAWTGYTGELFF
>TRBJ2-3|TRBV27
CASSLRAGVRRDTQYF
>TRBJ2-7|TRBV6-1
CASGDRGDRYEQYF
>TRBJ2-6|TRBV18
CASSPFYLAGGPSGANVLTF
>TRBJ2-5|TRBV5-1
CASSLFTSGETQYF
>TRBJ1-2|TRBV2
CASSGQTLYGYTF